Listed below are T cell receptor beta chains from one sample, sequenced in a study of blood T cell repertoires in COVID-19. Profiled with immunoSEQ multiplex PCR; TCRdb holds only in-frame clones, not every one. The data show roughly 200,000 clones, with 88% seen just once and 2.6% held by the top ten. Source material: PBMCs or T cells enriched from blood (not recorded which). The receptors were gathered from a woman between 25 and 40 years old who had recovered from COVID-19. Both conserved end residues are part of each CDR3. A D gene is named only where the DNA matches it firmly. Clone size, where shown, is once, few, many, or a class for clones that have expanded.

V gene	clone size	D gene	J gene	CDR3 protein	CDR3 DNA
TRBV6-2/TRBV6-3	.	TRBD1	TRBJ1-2	CASSLPGQGVGYTF	TGTGCCAGCAGCTTACCGGGACAGGGGGTTGGCTACACCTTC
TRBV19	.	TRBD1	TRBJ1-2	CASSIGGQSQGYGYTF	TGTGCCAGTAGTATAGGGGGACAGTCCCAAGGCTATGGCTACACCTTC
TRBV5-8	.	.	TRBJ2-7	CASSLRFTDEQYF	TGTGCCAGCAGCTTGCGGTTTACGGACGAGCAGTACTTC
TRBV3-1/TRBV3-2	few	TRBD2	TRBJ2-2	CASSQDSGGRELFF	TGTGCCAGCAGCCAAGATTCGGGGGGACGGGAGCTGTTTTTT
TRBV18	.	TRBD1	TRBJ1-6	CASSGRQGNSPLHF	TGTGCCAGCTCAGGGCGACAGGGGAATTCACCCCTCCACTTT
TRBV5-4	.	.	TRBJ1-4	CASSFGGSNEKLFF	TGTGCCAGCAGCTTTGGGGGGTCTAATGAAAAACTGTTTTTT
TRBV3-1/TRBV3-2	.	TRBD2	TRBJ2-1	CASSQVASGGAAEQFF	TGTGCCAGCAGCCAAGTGGCCAGCGGGGGGGCTGCTGAGCAGTTCTTC
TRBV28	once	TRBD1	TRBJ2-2	CASEFRDRDTGELFF	TGTGCCAGCGAATTCCGGGACAGGGACACCGGGGAGCTGTTTTTT
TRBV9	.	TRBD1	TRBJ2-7	CASSVGTGYYEQYF	TGTGCCAGCAGCGTCGGGACAGGCTACTACGAGCAGTACTTC
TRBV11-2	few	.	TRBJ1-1	CASSLGLTEAFF	TGTGCCAGCAGCTTAGGACTCACCGAAGCTTTCTTT
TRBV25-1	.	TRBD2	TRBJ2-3	CASSDTTSGGWDTQYF	TGTGCCAGCAGTGACACTACTAGCGGGGGATGGGATACGCAGTATTTT
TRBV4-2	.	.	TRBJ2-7	CASSQLTGRTYEQYF	TGTGCCAGCAGCCAACTGACAGGAAGGACATACGAGCAGTACTTC
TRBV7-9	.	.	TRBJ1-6	CASSFGTPLHF	TGTGCCAGCAGCTTTGGCACACCCCTCCACTTT
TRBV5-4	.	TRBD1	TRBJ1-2	CASSAGRDSTHYGYTF	TGTGCCAGCAGCGCAGGACGGGACAGTACTCACTATGGCTACACCTTC
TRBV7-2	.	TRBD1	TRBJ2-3	CASSFRTGRTDTQYF	TGTGCCAGCAGCTTCAGGACAGGGCGCACAGATACGCAGTATTTT
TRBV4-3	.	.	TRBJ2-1	CASSQDRAGAINEQFF	TGCGCCAGCAGCCAAGATCGGGCGGGGGCCATCAATGAGCAGTTCTTC
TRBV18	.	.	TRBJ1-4	CASSRDGLEKLFF	TGTGCCAGCTCCCGGGATGGTTTAGAAAAACTGTTTTTT
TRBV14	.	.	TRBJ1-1	CASSQVLGMNTEAFF	TGTGCCAGCAGCCAAGTCCTAGGAATGAACACTGAAGCTTTCTTT
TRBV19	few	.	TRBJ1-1	CASSILAGGRGNTEAFF	TGTGCCAGTAGTATACTTGCTGGTGGCAGGGGAAACACTGAAGCTTTCTTT
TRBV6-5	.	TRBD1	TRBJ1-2	CASGTVNYGYTF	TGTGCCAGCGGGACAGTTAACTATGGCTACACCTTC
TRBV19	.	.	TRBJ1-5	CASSTGVGSNQPQHF	TGTGCCAGTAGTACAGGGGTCGGAAGCAATCAGCCCCAGCATTTT
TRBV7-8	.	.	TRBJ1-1	CASSFRGLDTEAFF	TGTGCCAGCAGCTTTCGGGGTTTGGACACTGAAGCTTTCTTT
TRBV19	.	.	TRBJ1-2	CASTPGSPYGYTF	TGTGCCAGTACCCCGGGGAGTCCTTATGGCTACACCTTC
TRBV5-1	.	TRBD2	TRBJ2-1	CASSQALAGGFYNEQFF	TGCGCCAGCAGCCAGGCCCTAGCGGGGGGTTTCTACAATGAGCAGTTCTTC
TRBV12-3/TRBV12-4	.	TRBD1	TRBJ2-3	CASSPTGVDTQYF	TGTGCCAGCAGTCCCACAGGGGTCGATACGCAGTATTTT
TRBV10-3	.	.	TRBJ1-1	CAISEAGGEAFF	TGTGCCATCAGTGAAGCTGGGGGGGAAGCTTTCTTT
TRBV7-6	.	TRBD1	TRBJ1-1	CASSLVGTGGTEAFF	TGTGCCAGCAGCTTAGTCGGGACAGGGGGCACTGAAGCTTTCTTT
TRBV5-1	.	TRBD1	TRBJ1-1	CASSLSGQGRRTEAFF	TGCGCCAGCAGCTTGTCGGGACAGGGTCGGAGGACTGAAGCTTTCTTT
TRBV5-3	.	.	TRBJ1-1	CARSSYNRDMNTEAFF	TGTGCCAGAAGCTCGTATAACAGGGACATGAACACTGAAGCTTTCTTT
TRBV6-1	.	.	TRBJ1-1	CASSEIPGNTEAFF	TGTGCCAGCAGTGAGATACCAGGGAACACTGAAGCTTTCTTT
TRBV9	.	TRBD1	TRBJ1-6	CASSSGQPSPLHF	TGTGCCAGCAGCTCGGGACAGCCATCACCCCTCCACTTT
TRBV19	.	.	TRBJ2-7	CASSIASTGYYEQYF	TGTGCCAGTAGTATAGCCTCGACAGGATACTACGAGCAGTACTTC
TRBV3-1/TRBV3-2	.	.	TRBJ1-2	CASSQGSSLYGYTF	TGTGCCAGCAGCCAGGGGAGTTCCCTATATGGCTACACCTTC
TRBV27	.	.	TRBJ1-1	CASSLGDGGGSAEAFF	TGTGCCAGCAGTTTAGGAGACGGTGGTGGATCCGCTGAAGCTTTCTTT
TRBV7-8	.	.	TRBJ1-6	CASSVDSSYNSPLHF	TGTGCCAGCAGCGTGGACAGCTCCTATAATTCACCCCTCCACTTT
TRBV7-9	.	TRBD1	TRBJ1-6	CASSLRTGESPLHF	TGTGCCAGCAGCCTACGGACAGGGGAATCACCCCTCCACTTT
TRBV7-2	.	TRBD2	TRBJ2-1	CASSLVPSGGYNEQFF	TGTGCCAGCAGCTTAGTTCCTAGCGGGGGGTACAATGAGCAGTTCTTC
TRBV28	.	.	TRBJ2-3	CASRITQGPGTDTQYF	TGTGCCAGCAGAATAACGCAGGGGCCTGGGACAGATACGCAGTATTTT
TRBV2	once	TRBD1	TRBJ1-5	CASSLDRGDEPQHF	TGTGCCAGCAGTTTAGACAGGGGGGATGAGCCCCAGCATTTT
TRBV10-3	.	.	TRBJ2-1	CAISESWDIRNEQFF	TGTGCCATCAGTGAGTCGTGGGACATACGCAATGAGCAGTTCTTC
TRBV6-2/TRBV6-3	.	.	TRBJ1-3	CASSKPGISGNTIYF	TGTGCCAGCAGTAAGCCGGGTATATCCGGAAACACCATATATTTT
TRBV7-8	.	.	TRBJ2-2	CASSSFTTGGNTNTGELFF	TGTGCCAGCAGCTCATTTACAACGGGGGGCAATACGAACACCGGGGAGCTGTTTTTT
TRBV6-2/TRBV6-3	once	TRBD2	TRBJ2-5	CASSRGLAGVQETQYF	TGTGCCAGCAGTCGGGGACTAGCGGGGGTACAAGAGACCCAGTACTTC
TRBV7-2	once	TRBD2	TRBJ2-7	CASSSGGSSYEQYF	TGTGCCAGCAGCTCGGGGGGGAGCTCCTACGAGCAGTACTTC
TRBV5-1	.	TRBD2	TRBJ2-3	CASSSGGQSTDTQYF	TGCGCCAGCAGTAGCGGGGGCCAAAGCACAGATACGCAGTATTTT
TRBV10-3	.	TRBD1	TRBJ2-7	CATGWDSSYEQYF	TGTGCCACGGGGTGGGACAGCTCCTACGAGCAGTACTTC
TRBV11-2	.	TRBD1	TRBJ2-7	CASSSQGQVRSYEQYF	TGTGCCAGCAGCTCCCAAGGACAGGTTCGTTCCTACGAGCAGTACTTC
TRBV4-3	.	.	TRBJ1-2	CASSQGIGSYGYTF	TGCGCCAGCAGCCAAGGAATAGGGAGCTATGGCTACACCTTC
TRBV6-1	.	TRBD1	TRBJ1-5	CASSEKGQYNQPQHF	TGTGCCAGCAGTGAAAAGGGACAGTATAATCAGCCCCAGCATTTT
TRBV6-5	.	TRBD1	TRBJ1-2	CASSWDRRYGYTF	TGTGCCAGCAGTTGGGACAGGCGATATGGCTACACCTTC
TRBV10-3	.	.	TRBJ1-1	CAIRAPLSPEGEAFF	TGTGCCATCAGGGCCCCTCTATCCCCGGAGGGTGAAGCTTTCTTT
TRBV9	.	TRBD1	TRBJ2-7	CASSVGGQGIHEQYF	TGTGCCAGCAGCGTGGGGGGACAGGGTATCCACGAGCAGTACTTC
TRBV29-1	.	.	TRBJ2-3	CSVTGGGDTQYF	TGCAGCGTTACTGGCGGGGGCGATACGCAGTATTTT
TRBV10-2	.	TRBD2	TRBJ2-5	CASTALAGGRETQYF	TGCGCCAGCACCGCACTAGCGGGGGGTCGGGAGACCCAGTACTTC
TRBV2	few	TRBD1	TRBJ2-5	CASSLFRDRKETQYF	TGTGCCAGCAGTTTATTCCGGGACAGGAAAGAGACCCAGTACTTC